This TCR beta chain was observed in a study of cytomegalovirus exposure and HLA in healthy donors. Points on this clone: This specimen includes other DNA sequences encoding the same CDR3.

The PCR was carried out with 60 Vbeta primers and 13 Jbeta primers. Sequencing was performed with immunoSEQ multiplex PCR; in TCRdb, only in-frame clones are kept and a portion is missing. The table lists roughly 150,000 clones, 70% to 90% of them singletons. V shed 2 bases and J shed 5 bases, with 11 bases lying between them. Germline values: CDR1 SGHNT, CDR2 YYREEE (reference sequence). There are 14 residues in the CDR3. The receptor comes from a woman aged 18-29 years in good health and CMV-seronegative. The source material was PBMCs. The chain couples TRBV5-4 to TRBJ1-5; possibly TRBD1 for D (6 bases). The DNA of the CDR3 is TGTGCCAGCAGCTTACAGGGAAGGGATCAGCCCCAGCATTTT. Protein sequence: CASSLQGRDQPQHF.